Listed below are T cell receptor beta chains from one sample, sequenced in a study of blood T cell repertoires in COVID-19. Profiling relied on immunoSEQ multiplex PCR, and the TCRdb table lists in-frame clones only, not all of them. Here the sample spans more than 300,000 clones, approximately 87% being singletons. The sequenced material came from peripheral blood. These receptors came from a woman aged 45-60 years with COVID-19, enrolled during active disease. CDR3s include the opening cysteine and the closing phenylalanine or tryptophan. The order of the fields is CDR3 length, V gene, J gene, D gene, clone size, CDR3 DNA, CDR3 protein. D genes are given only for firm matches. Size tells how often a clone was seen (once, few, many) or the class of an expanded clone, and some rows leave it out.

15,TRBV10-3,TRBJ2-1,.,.,TGTGCCATCAGTGTACAGGAGGGCGCTCTGAATGAGCAGTTCTTC,CAISVQEGALNEQFF
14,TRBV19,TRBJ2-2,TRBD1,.,TGTGCCAGTACTCGGACAGGGTTAACCGGGGAGCTGTTTTTT,CASTRTGLTGELFF
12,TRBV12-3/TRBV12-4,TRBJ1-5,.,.,TGTGCCAGCTCAGGGGGCAATCAGCCCCAGCATTTT,CASSGGNQPQHF
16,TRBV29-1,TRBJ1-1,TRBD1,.,TGCAGCCCCCCTTCGGAAGAAGAGACAGGGGTAGCTGAAGCTTTCTTT,CSPPSEEETGVAEAFF
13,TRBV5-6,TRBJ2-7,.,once,TGTGCCAGCAGCTTGGGGCAGCGCTACGAGCAGTACTTC,CASSLGQRYEQYF
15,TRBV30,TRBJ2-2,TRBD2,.,TGTGCCTGGACGGGAGGACAAGAGCACACCGGGGAGCTGTTTTTT,CAWTGGQEHTGELFF
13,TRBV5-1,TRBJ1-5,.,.,TGCGCCAGCAGGGCGGGTAGCAATCAGCCCCAGCATTTT,CASRAGSNQPQHF
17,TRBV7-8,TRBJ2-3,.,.,TGTGCCAGCAGCTTGACGATAATAGCGGACTCCTCAGATACGCAGTATTTT,CASSLTIIADSSDTQYF
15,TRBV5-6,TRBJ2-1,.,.,TGTGCCAGCAGCTTGGTACTAGTAAGTGGCAATGAGCAGTTCTTC,CASSLVLVSGNEQFF
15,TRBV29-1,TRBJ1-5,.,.,TGCAGCGTTGCGGTGGGGGGGTCCGGCAATCAGCCCCAGCATTTT,CSVAVGGSGNQPQHF
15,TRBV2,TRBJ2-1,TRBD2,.,TGTGCCAGCACCGCTCCTAGCGGGCGGGACAATGAGCAGTTCTTC,CASTAPSGRDNEQFF
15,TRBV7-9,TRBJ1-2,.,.,TGTGCCAGCAGCTTAAAGGGGGAAATGGACTATGGCTACACCTTC,CASSLKGEMDYGYTF
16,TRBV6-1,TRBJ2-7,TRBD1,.,TGTGCCAGCAGTGAATCAACGGACAGGGCCTCCTACGAGCAGTACTTC,CASSESTDRASYEQYF
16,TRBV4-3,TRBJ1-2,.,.,TGCGCCAGCAGCCAAGATATCGCAGGGCTCCTGGCGGGCTACACCTTC,CASSQDIAGLLAGYTF
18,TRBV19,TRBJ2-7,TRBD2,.,TGTGCCAGTAGTACCCCGGGACTAGCGGGAGGGCCGGCCTACGAGCAGTACTTC,CASSTPGLAGGPAYEQYF
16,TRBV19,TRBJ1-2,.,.,TGTGCCAGTAGTATCCCAAGACAGAGAAAAAACTATGGCTACACCTTC,CASSIPRQRKNYGYTF
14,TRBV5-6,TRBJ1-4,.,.,TGTGCCAGCATCCGAACAGGGTTAGATGAAAAACTGTTTTTT,CASIRTGLDEKLFF
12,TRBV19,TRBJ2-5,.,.,TGTGCCACCGACGACAAACGGGAGACCCAGTACTTC,CATDDKRETQYF
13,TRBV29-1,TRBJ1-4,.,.,TGCAGCGTTGAAGACAGGTCATATGAAAAACTGTTTTTT,CSVEDRSYEKLFF
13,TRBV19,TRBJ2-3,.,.,TGTGCCAGCCGAGGGACTCCCACAGATACGCAGTATTTT,CASRGTPTDTQYF
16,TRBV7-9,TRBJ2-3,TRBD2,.,TGTGCCAGCAGCTCGCCTAGGGGACTAGTCGCAGATACGCAGTATTTT,CASSSPRGLVADTQYF
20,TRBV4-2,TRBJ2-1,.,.,TGTGCCAGCAGCCAAGATCGGGACCTTACCGGGACTGGCTCCTACAATGAGCAGTTCTTC,CASSQDRDLTGTGSYNEQFF
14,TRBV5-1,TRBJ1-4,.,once,TGCGCCAGCAGCTTGATACAGGGAGATGAAAAACTGTTTTTT,CASSLIQGDEKLFF
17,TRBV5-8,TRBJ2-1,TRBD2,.,TGTGCCAGCAGCTTCTCTGGGACTAGCGGGCCTGACAATGAGCAGTTCTTC,CASSFSGTSGPDNEQFF
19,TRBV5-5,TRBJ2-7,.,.,TGTGCCAGCAGCGCGGAGGCCCGGGACACACAAGCCTTCTCCTACGAGCAGTACTTC,CASSAEARDTQAFSYEQYF
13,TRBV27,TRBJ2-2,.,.,TGTGCCAGCATAGAGTGGAACACCGGGGAGCTGTTTTTT,CASIEWNTGELFF
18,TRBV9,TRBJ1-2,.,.,TGTGCCAGCAGCGTAGAGCCGGGACTGAAAGCCTCTAACTATGGCTACACCTTC,CASSVEPGLKASNYGYTF
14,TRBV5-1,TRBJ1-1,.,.,TGCGCCAGCAGCCCAGGGCCCTCTGTCACTGAAGCTTTCTTT,CASSPGPSVTEAFF
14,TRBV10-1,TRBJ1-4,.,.,TGCGCCAGCAGTGAGTCTACAACTAATGAAAAACTGTTTTTT,CASSESTTNEKLFF
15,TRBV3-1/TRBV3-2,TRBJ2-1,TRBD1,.,TGTGCCAGCAGCCAACACGGGACAGGGGTCAATGAGCAGTTCTTC,CASSQHGTGVNEQFF
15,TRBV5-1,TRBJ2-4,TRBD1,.,TGCGCCAGCAGCGACGGCAGGGGGCTAAAGGACATTCAGTACTTC,CASSDGRGLKDIQYF
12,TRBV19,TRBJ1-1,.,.,TGTGCCAGTAGTAGTGGGGCGATTGAAGCTTTCTTT,CASSSGAIEAFF
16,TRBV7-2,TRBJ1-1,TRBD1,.,TGTGCCAGCAGCCCCCCGGACAGGGCCCTGAACACTGAAGCTTTCTTT,CASSPPDRALNTEAFF
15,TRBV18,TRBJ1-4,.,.,TGTGCCAGCTCACCCCAGAGCGGGAGTAATGAAAAACTGTTTTTT,CASSPQSGSNEKLFF
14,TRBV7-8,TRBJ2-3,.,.,TGTGCCAGCAGCTTTATAGCGGGCACAGATACGCAGTATTTT,CASSFIAGTDTQYF
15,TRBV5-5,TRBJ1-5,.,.,TGTGCCAGCAGCTCGGAGGTGGTTGCGGCAGGGCCCCAGCATTTT,CASSSEVVAAGPQHF
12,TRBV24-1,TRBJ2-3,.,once,TGTGCCACCAGCGACACCACAGATACGCAGTATTTT,CATSDTTDTQYF
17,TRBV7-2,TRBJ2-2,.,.,TGTGCCAGCAGCTTAGACCCGACTAGGGTGAACACCGGGGAGCTGTTTTTT,CASSLDPTRVNTGELFF
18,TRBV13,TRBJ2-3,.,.,TGTGCCAGCAGCTATCCTTCCGACAGACCCGCTAGGGCAGATACGCAGTATTTT,CASSYPSDRPARADTQYF
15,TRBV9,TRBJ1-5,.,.,TGTGCCAGCAGCCCTTACAGGAATAGCAATCAGCCCCAGCATTTT,CASSPYRNSNQPQHF
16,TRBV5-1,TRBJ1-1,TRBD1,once,TGCGCCAGCAGCCCTACCGGACAGGGGTTGAGCACTGAAGCTTTCTTT,CASSPTGQGLSTEAFF
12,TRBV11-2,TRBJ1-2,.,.,TGTGCCAGCAGCTCTTCGGGGGGTGGCTACACCTTC,CASSSSGGGYTF